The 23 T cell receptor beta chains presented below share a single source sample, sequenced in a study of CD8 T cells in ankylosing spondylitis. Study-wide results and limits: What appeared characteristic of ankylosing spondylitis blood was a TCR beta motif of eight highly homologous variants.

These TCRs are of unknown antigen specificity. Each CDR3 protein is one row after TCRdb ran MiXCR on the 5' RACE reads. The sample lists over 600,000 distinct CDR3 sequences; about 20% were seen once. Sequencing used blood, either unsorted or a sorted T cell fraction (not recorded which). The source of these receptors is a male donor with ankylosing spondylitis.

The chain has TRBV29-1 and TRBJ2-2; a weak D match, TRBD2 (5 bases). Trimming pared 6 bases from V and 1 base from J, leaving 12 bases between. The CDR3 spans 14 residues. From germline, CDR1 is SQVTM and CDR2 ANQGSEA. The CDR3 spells CSVLRGWNTGELFF. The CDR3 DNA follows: TGCAGCGTACTGCGCGGGTGGAACACCGGGGAGCTGTTTTTT.

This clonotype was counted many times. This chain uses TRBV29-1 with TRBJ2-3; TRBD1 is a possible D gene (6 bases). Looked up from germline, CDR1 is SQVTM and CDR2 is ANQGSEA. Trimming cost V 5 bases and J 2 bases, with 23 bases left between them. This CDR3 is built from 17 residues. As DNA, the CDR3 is TGCAGCGTTAAAGGGACACCTCTTCTTGGGGACACAGATACGCAGTATTTT. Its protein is CSVKGTPLLGDTDTQYF.

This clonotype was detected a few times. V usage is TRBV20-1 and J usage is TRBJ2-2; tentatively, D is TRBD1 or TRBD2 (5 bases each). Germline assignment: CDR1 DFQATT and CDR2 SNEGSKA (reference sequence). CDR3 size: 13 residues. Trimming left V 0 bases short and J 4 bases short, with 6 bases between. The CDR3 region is CSARDGGTGELFF. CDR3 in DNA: TGCAGTGCTAGAGATGGGGGCACCGGGGAGCTGTTTTTT.

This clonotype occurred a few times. The CDR3 nucleotides are TGTGCCAGCAGTCCCAAATATGAGCAGTTCTTC. This translates into CASSPKYEQFF. The J gene is TRBJ2-1, the V gene TRBV12-3 or TRBV12-4, with D hard to call. This CDR3 spans 11 amino acids. V lost 5 bases, J lost 8 bases, and 7 bases lay in between.

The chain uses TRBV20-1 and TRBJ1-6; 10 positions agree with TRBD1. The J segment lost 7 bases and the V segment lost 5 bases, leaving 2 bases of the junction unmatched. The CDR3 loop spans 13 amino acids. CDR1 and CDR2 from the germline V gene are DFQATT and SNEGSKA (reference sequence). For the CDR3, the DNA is TGCAGTGCTCCGACAGGGGGCAATTCACCCCTCCACTTT. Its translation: CSAPTGGNSPLHF.

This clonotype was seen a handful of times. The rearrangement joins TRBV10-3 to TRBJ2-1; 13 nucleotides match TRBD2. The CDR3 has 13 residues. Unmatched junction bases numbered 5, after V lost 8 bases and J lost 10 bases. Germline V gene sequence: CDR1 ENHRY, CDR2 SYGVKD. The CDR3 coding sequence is TGTGCCATCGGTCCGGGACTAGCGGGAGAGCAGTTCTTC. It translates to CAIGPGLAGEQFF.

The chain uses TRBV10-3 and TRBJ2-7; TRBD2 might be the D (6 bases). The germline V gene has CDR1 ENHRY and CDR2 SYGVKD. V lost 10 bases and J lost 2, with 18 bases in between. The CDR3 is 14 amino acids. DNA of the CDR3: TGTGCCACCCAGAGTGTCGGGGGAACCTACGAGCAGTACTTC. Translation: CATQSVGGTYEQYF.

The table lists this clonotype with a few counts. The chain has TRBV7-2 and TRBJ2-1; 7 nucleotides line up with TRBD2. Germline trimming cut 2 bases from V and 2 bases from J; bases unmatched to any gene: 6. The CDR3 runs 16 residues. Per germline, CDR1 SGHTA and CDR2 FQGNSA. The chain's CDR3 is CASSLSASGTYNEQFF. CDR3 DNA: TGTGCCAGCAGCTTATCGGCTAGCGGAACCTACAATGAGCAGTTCTTC.

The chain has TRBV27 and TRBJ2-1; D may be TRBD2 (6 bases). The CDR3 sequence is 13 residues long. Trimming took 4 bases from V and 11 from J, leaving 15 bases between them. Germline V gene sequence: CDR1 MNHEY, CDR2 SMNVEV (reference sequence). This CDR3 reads CASSSSRDFQQFF. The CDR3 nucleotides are TGTGCCAGCAGTTCTAGCCGGGACTTCCAGCAGTTCTTC.

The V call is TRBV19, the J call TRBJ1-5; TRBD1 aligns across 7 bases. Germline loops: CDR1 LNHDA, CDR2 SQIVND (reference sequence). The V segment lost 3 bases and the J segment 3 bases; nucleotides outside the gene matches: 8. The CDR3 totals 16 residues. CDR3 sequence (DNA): TGTGCCAGTAGTATGTTTCCGACAGGGCTCAATCAGCCCCAGCATTTT. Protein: CASSMFPTGLNQPQHF.

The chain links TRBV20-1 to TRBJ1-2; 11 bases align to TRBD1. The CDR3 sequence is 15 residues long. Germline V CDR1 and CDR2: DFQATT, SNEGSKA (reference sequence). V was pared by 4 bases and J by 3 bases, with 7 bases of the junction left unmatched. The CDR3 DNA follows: TGCAGTGCTATCCCCGGGACAGGGGGTTACTATGGCTACACCTTC. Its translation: CSAIPGTGGYYGYTF.

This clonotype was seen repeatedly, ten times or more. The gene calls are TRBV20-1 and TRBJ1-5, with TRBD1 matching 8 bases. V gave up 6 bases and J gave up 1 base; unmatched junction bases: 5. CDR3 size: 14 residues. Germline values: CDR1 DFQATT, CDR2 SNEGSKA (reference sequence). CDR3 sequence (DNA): TGCAGTGCCCTACAGGGGGTAAGCAATCAGCCCCAGCATTTT. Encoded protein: CSALQGVSNQPQHF.

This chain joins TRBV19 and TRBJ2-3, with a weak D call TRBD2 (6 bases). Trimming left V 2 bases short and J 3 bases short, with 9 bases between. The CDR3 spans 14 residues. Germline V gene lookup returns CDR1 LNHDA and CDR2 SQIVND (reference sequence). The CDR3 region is CASSILALTDTQYF. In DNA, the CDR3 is TGTGCCAGTAGTATACTAGCGTTAACAGATACGCAGTATTTT.

In DNA, the CDR3 is TGTGCCAGCAGGGGGCGACTAGCGGGAGTTGATACGCAGTATTTT. Amino acids: CASRGRLAGVDTQYF. The chain is built from TRBV12-3 or TRBV12-4 and TRBJ2-3; TRBD2 agrees at 12 bases. The CDR3 has 15 residues. Trimming removed 6 bases from V and 6 bases from J; junction bases left unmatched: 7.

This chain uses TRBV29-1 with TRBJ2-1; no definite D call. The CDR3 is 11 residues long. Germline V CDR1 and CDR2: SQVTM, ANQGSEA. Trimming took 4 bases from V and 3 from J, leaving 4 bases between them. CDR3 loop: CSVVIYNEQFF. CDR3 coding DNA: TGCAGCGTTGTAATCTACAATGAGCAGTTCTTC.

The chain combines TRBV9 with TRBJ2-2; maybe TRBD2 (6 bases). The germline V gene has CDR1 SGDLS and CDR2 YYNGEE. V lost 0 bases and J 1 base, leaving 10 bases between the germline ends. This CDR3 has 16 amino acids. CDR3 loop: CASSVAGGMNTGELFF. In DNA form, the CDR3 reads TGTGCCAGCAGCGTAGCTGGCGGGATGAACACCGGGGAGCTGTTTTTT.

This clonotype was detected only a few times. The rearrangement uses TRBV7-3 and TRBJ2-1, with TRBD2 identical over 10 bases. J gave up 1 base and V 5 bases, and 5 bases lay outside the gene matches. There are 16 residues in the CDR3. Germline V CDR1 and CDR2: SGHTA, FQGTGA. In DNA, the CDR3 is TGTGCCAGCAGCGCCGCTAGCGGGAGTTCCTACAATGAGCAGTTCTTC. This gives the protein CASSAASGSSYNEQFF.

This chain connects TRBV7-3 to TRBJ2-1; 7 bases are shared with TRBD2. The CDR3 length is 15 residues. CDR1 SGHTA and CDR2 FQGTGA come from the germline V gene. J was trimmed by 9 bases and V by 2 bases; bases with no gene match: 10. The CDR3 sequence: CASSLGGVTGSEQFF. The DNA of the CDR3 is TGTGCCAGCAGCTTAGGGGGGGTGACGGGTAGTGAGCAGTTCTTC.

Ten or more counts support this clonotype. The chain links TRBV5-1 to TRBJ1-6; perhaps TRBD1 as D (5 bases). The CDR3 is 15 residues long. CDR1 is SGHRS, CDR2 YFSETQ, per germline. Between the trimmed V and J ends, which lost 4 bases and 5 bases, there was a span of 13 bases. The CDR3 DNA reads TGCGCCAGCAGCCCTGGGACGGAGAATAATTCACCCCTCCACTTT. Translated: CASSPGTENNSPLHF.

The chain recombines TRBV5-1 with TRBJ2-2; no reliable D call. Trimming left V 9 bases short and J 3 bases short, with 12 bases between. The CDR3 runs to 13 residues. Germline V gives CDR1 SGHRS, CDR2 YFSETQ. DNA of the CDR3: TGCGCCACCCGGAAAATGGACACCGGGGAGCTGTTTTTT. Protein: CATRKMDTGELFF. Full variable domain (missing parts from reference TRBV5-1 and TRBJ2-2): KAGVTQTPRYLIKTRGQQVTLSCSPISGHRSVSWYQQTPGQGLQFLFEYFSETQRNKGNFPGRFSGRQFSNSRSEMNVSTLELGDSALYLCATRKMDTGELFFGEGSRLTVL.

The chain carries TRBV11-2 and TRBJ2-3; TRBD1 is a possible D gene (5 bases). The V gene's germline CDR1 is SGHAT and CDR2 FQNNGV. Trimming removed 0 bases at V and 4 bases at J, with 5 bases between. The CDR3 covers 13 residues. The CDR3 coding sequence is TGTGCCAGCAGCTTAGAGACAGCAGATACGCAGTATTTT. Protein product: CASSLETADTQYF.

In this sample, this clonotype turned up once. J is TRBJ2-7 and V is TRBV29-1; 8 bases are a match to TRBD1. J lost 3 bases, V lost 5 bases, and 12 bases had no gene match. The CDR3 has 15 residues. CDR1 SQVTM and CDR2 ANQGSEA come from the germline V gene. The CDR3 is CSVSGTGAVVYEQYF. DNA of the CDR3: TGCAGCGTTTCCGGGACAGGAGCGGTGGTCTACGAGCAGTACTTC.

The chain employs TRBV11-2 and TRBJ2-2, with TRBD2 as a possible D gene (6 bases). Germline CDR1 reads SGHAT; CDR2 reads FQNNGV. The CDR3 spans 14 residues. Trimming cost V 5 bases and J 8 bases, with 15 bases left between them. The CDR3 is CASSPRGVKGELFF. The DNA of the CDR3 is TGTGCCAGCAGCCCCCGCGGGGTTAAGGGGGAGCTGTTTTTT.